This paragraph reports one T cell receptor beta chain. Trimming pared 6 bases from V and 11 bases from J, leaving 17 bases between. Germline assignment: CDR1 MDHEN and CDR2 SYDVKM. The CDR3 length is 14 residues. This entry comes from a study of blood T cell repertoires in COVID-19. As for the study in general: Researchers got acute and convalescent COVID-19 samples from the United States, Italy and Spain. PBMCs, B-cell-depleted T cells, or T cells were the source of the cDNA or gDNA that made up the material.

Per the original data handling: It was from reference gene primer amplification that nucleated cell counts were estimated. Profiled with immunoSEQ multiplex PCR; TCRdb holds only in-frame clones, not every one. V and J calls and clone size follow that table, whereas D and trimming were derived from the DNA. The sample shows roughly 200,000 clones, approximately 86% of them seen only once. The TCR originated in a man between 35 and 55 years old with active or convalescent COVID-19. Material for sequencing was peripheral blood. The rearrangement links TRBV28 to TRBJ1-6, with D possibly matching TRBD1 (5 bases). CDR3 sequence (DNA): TGTGCCAGCAGCCCAATGACAGTTATGACACCCCTCCACTTT. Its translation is CASSPMTVMTPLHF.